One and the same sample provided the 26 T cell receptor beta chains below, sequenced in a study of molecular identifiers for immune sequencing clone quantification. TCRdb reprocessed the PCR reads via MiXCR and lists one record per CDR3 protein. The sample comprises 300,000 to 400,000 distinct CDR3 sequences, 24% of which are singletons, and about 0.7% rests with the top ten. Input material: naive CD8+ T cells from blood, with Jurkat cell RNA spiked in. Specified subset: FACS-sorted CD8+CD4-CCR7+CD45RA+ naive T cells. The receptors shown here come from a human donor in good health. Some libraries in this study had Jurkat cell RNA spiked in.

This clonotype was detected ten times or more. The genes are TRBV7-9 and TRBJ1-1; D unresolved. CDR1 and CDR2 from the germline V gene are SEHNR and FQNEAQ (reference sequence). Trimming removed 2 bases at V and 3 bases at J, with 7 bases between. The CDR3 has 13 amino acids. The chain's CDR3 is CASSLFGDTEAFF. The CDR3 nucleotides are TGTGCCAGCAGCTTATTCGGAGACACTGAAGCTTTCTTT.

This clonotype was recorded many times. The V call is TRBV5-6, the J call TRBJ1-1; D unresolved. Germline V gene data show CDR1 as SGHDT and CDR2 as YYEEEE. V was cut by 0 bases and J by 6 bases, with 15 bases left in between. The CDR3 covers 15 residues. The CDR3 here is CASSLAGREIPEAFF. The DNA of the CDR3 is TGTGCCAGCAGCTTGGCTGGGCGGGAGATTCCTGAAGCTTTCTTT.

The CDR3 loop is CATSEPARGDEQFF. As DNA, the CDR3 is TGTGCCACCAGTGAGCCAGCTAGGGGGGATGAGCAGTTCTTC. The J gene is TRBJ2-1, the V gene TRBV24-1; possibly TRBD1 or TRBD2 for D (6 bases each). CDR1 is KGHDR and CDR2 is SFDVKD in the germline V gene. The CDR3 is 14 residues long. V was clipped by 4 bases and J by 8 bases, with 14 bases between them.

The chain joins TRBV10-3 to TRBJ2-7, with 7 bases identical to TRBD1. The CDR3 covers 13 residues. CDR1 is ENHRY, CDR2 SYGVKD, per germline. V lost 5 bases, J lost 3 bases, and 4 bases stayed unmatched. The CDR3 spells CAISRPGGYEQYF. The DNA for the CDR3 is TGTGCCATCAGTAGGCCAGGGGGCTACGAGCAGTACTTC.

Worth noting for this clonotype: A much larger clone differs from this one at a single base, so this may be a read error. This chain uses TRBV4-1 with TRBJ1-1; possible D gene TRBD1, 5 bases. The CDR3 extends over 14 amino acids. Germline CDR1 is MGHRA and CDR2 is YSYEKL. The CDR3 region is CGSSIRDGNTEAFF. The CDR3 nucleotides are TGCGGCAGCAGCATAAGGGACGGGAACACTGAAGCTTTCTTT.

V is TRBV7-9 and J is TRBJ2-1; a weak D match, TRBD2 (5 bases). This CDR3 has 15 amino acids. Trimming stripped 6 bases from V and 7 bases from J, with 19 bases between. Per germline, CDR1 SEHNR and CDR2 FQNEAQ (reference sequence). The CDR3 loop reads CASSSDRHWENEQFF. In nucleotides, the CDR3 is TGTGCCAGCAGTTCAGATAGACACTGGGAGAATGAGCAGTTCTTC. The whole variable domain, remainder taken from reference TRBV7-9 and TRBJ2-1, is DTGVSQNPRHKITKRGQNVTFRCDPISEHNRLYWYRQTLGQGPEFLTYFQNEAQLEKSRLLSDRFSAERPKGSFSTLEIQRTEQGDSAMYLCASSSDRHWENEQFFGPGTRLTVL.

The chain is built from TRBV28 and TRBJ2-5; 7 bases map to TRBD1. Germline loops: CDR1 MDHEN, CDR2 SYDVKM. The CDR3 contains 14 residues. CDR3 DNA sequence: TGTACCGGCAGTCAATGGGACAGTCAAGAGACCCAGTACTTC. Its translation: CTGSQWDSQETQYF.

The chain uses TRBV19 and TRBJ2-3; D ambiguous. V was clipped by 3 bases and J by 4 bases, with 14 bases between them. Germline lookup yields CDR1 LNHDA and CDR2 SQIVND (reference sequence). There are 15 residues in the CDR3. Written as DNA, the CDR3 is TGTGCCAGTAGTATCGGAGTTCGAGGCTCAGATACGCAGTATTTT. This codes for CASSIGVRGSDTQYF.

The chain uses TRBV25-1 and TRBJ2-7, with D maybe TRBD2 (6 bases). Trimming removed 3 bases at V and 0 bases at J, with 18 bases between. CDR1 is MGHDK, CDR2 SYGVNS, per germline. This CDR3 region has 17 residues. The CDR3 is CASSDYISDGSSYEQYF. In nucleotides, the CDR3 is TGTGCCAGCAGTGACTACATATCGGACGGGAGCTCCTACGAGCAGTACTTC.

This clonotype has just a few counts. The gene calls are TRBV15 and TRBJ1-5, with D tentatively TRBD1 (6 bases). Deletions cut 4 bases from V and 4 bases from J, with 17 bases between. This CDR3 has 16 amino acids. The germline gives CDR1 LNHNV, CDR2 YYDKDF (reference sequence). The CDR3 here is CATSKNRDTLNQPQHF. CDR3 in DNA: TGTGCCACCAGCAAGAACCGGGACACTCTTAATCAGCCCCAGCATTTT.

This clonotype was counted at least ten times. One end of the junction is discordant with germline, which a read error may explain. The chain combines TRBV7-6 with TRBJ2-3; tentative D call: TRBD1 (5 bases). The CDR3 has 14 residues. Germline CDR1 is SGHVS and CDR2 is FNYEAQ. CDR3 sequence (DNA): TGCGCCAGCAGCCCAGGGCTTGGCACAGATACGCAGTATTTT. It is translated as CASSPGLGTDTQYF.

This chain joins TRBV13 and TRBJ1-2, with 9 bases that match TRBD1. The CDR3 is made up of 16 amino acids. CDR1 PRHDT and CDR2 FYEKMQ come from the germline V gene (reference sequence). Losses at the gene ends were 4 bases for V and 7 bases for J; bases not matched to a gene: 13. DNA for the CDR3: TGTGCCAGCAGCTCCCACACCGGGACAGGGTTATCTGGCTACACCTTC. Its translation is CASSSHTGTGLSGYTF.

A few counts support this clonotype. The chain combines TRBV2 with TRBJ1-5; weak D call: TRBD1 (6 bases). Germline CDR1 reads SNHLY; CDR2 reads FYNNEI. CDR3 length: 16 amino acids. Trimming removed 2 bases at V and 6 bases at J, with 17 bases between. This chain's CDR3 is CASSEIPPGVLQPQHF. Written as DNA, the CDR3 is TGTGCCAGCAGTGAAATCCCGCCAGGGGTCCTTCAGCCCCAGCATTTT.

As concerns this clonotype: A single base separates this from a much larger clone, so it may be a read error. V and J are TRBV28 and TRBJ2-3; weak D call: TRBD1 (5 bases). CDR1 MDHEN and CDR2 SYDVKM come from the germline V gene. This CDR3 contains 15 residues. Trimming took 5 bases from V and 0 from J, leaving 12 bases between them. CDR3 amino acids: CASSRWTTSTDTQYF. In DNA, the CDR3 is TGTGCCAGCAGTCGCTGGACAACTAGCACAGATACGCAGTATTTT. Combining the CDR3 with reference TRBV28 and TRBJ2-3 gives the whole variable domain DVKVTQSSRYLVKRTGEKVFLECVQDMDHENMFWYRQDPGLGLRLIYFSYDVKMKEKGDIPEGYSVSREKKERFSLILESASTNQTSMYLCASSRWTTSTDTQYFGPGTRLTVL.

This clonotype has ten or more counts. This sequence joins TRBV5-1 and TRBJ2-1; 11 bases map to TRBD2. The J segment lost 2 bases and the V segment lost 4 bases, leaving 2 bases of the junction unmatched. Per germline, CDR1 SGHRS and CDR2 YFSETQ. The CDR3 runs to 15 residues. The CDR3 DNA follows: TGCGCCAGCAGCGGGGGACTAGCGGCCTACAATGAGCAGTTCTTC. Protein product: CASSGGLAAYNEQFF.

The chain links TRBV29-1 to TRBJ2-1; 11 positions agree with TRBD2. The CDR3 sequence is 16 residues long. Germline V gene data show CDR1 as SQVTM and CDR2 as ANQGSEA. V trimming: 1 base; J trimming: 4 bases; junction bases outside the gene matches: 6. The CDR3 is CSVEGLAGTRYNEQFF. The CDR3 bases are TGCAGCGTTGAAGGACTAGCGGGAACCCGATACAATGAGCAGTTCTTC.

V gene TRBV4-3 combines with J gene TRBJ2-7, with D uncertain. Germline loops: CDR1 LGHNA, CDR2 YSLEER. The CDR3 totals 14 residues. V was clipped by 0 bases and J by 6 bases, with 12 bases between them. The CDR3 DNA reads TGCGCCAGCAGCCAAGATCTGGGTCGGTGCGAGCAGTACTTC. This encodes CASSQDLGRCEQYF.

Worth noting for this clonotype: Being one base from a much bigger clone, this may be a read error. The CDR3 carries no conserved terminal phenylalanine or tryptophan, so it likely arises from a read error. The chain uses TRBV20-1 and TRBJ2-7; the D gene is possibly TRBD2 (6 bases). CDR3 length: 13 amino acids. Trimming took off 1 base at V and 2 bases at J, with 9 bases between the two ends. The V gene's germline CDR1 is DFQATT and CDR2 SNEGSKA (reference sequence). This CDR3 is CSARVLATYEQYS. The DNA of the CDR3 is TGCAGTGCTAGAGTACTAGCAACCTACGAGCAGTACTCC.

This clonotype was observed a few times. V is TRBV3-1 and J is TRBJ2-2; TRBD2 matches at 7 bases. This CDR3 is built from 17 residues. Germline assignment: CDR1 LGHDT and CDR2 YNNKEL (reference sequence). Germline trimming cut 0 bases from V and 6 bases from J; bases unmatched to any gene: 10. The DNA for the CDR3 is TGTGCCAGCAGCCAAGAGCTAGCGGAACGAGTGGCCGGGGAGCTGTTTTTT. Its translation: CASSQELAERVAGELFF.

V usage is TRBV27 and J usage is TRBJ1-5, with D uncertain. The CDR3 is 14 amino acids. V lost 6 bases and J 0 bases, leaving 9 bases between the germline ends. Germline values: CDR1 MNHEY, CDR2 SMNVEV (reference sequence). The CDR3 region is CASSQDGSNQPQHF. In DNA form, the CDR3 reads TGTGCCAGCAGCCAGGACGGTAGCAATCAGCCCCAGCATTTT.

This clonotype was counted ten times or more. The chain is built from TRBV29-1 and TRBJ2-5; either TRBD1 or TRBD2 may supply D (5 bases each). The CDR3 consists of 12 residues. Germline V gene sequence: CDR1 SQVTM, CDR2 ANQGSEA. The ends were cut back, 4 bases at V and 1 base at J, with 7 bases in the middle. CDR3 in DNA: TGCAGCGTTGGGGACCTCCAAGAGACCCAGTACTTC. It encodes CSVGDLQETQYF.

The chain combines TRBV11-2 with TRBJ1-1, with D hard to call. CDR1 and CDR2 (germline): SGHAT, FQNNGV. The V end was cut by 1 base, the J end by 0 bases, with 12 bases between. The CDR3 loop spans 16 amino acids. In DNA form, the CDR3 reads TGTGCCAGCAGCTTAGTTCATCTAGGGTTGAACACTGAAGCTTTCTTT. Translated, it gives CASSLVHLGLNTEAFF.

This clonotype turned up a few times. The chain carries TRBV9 and TRBJ1-2; D is ambiguous. The CDR3 is made up of 13 amino acids. V was shortened by 3 bases and J by 0 bases, with 6 bases between the two germline ends. CDR1 and CDR2 from the germline V gene are SGDLS and YYNGEE. Here the CDR3 reads CASSEQANYGYTF. For the CDR3, the DNA is TGTGCCAGCAGCGAGCAGGCTAACTATGGCTACACCTTC. The variable domain in full, with the rest retrieved from reference TRBV9 and TRBJ1-2, is DSGVTQTPKHLITATGQRVTLRCSPRSGDLSVYWYQQSLDQGLQFLIQYYNGEERAKGNILERFSAQQFPDLHSELNLSSLELGDSALYFCASSEQANYGYTFGSGTRLTVV.

This clonotype has a handful of counts. Germline is not matched at one junction end, which may reflect a read error. This chain connects TRBV5-1 to TRBJ1-4; a possible D gene is TRBD1 (5 bases). CDR1 SGHRS and CDR2 YFSETQ come from the germline V gene. The CDR3 totals 15 residues. CDR3 coding DNA: TGCGCCAGCGGCTTAAGGACCGACCAGGGTGAAAAACTGTTTTTT. Protein product: CASGLRTDQGEKLFF. Variable domain in full (rest from reference TRBV5-1 and TRBJ1-4): KAGVTQTPRYLIKTRGQQVTLSCSPISGHRSVSWYQQTPGQGLQFLFEYFSETQRNKGNFPGRFSGRQFSNSRSEMNVSTLELGDSALYLCASGLRTDQGEKLFFGSGTQLSVL.

This clonotype was observed at least ten times. The chain employs TRBV13 and TRBJ1-2, with D possibly TRBD1 on 5 matching bases. Trimming stripped 5 bases from V and 4 bases from J, with 17 bases between. This CDR3 region has 15 residues. Per the germline V gene, CDR1 is PRHDT and CDR2 is FYEKMQ (reference sequence). CDR3 nucleotides: TGTGCCAGCAGCCAGGGCACGCAGGGTCGCTATGGCTACACCTTC. Translated, it gives CASSQGTQGRYGYTF.

This clonotype was detected many times. This chain uses TRBV28 with TRBJ1-1, with D unclear. The ends were cut back, 3 bases at V and 7 bases at J, with 12 bases in the middle. The CDR3 covers 13 residues. Germline CDR1 reads MDHEN; CDR2 reads SYDVKM. In DNA form, the CDR3 reads TGTGCCAGCAGTTTTGGGAAGAGAAGTGAAGCTTTCTTT. Translated: CASSFGKRSEAFF.